This T cell receptor beta chain was identified during a study of cytomegalovirus exposure and HLA in healthy donors. Findings and caveats of the study: While the bulk of TCR sequences proved rare, some public TCRs turned up in many donors. Cytomegalovirus association was listed for about 150 TCR beta chains.

These donors were members of the roughly 120-subject validation cohort, a group separate from the roughly 700-subject first cohort. About this clone: As yet, its antigen is unknown.

The protocol was immunoSEQ multiplex PCR, while the TCRdb copy is restricted to in-frame clones and leaves out a portion. The table has some 110,000 clones, around 88% seen once. Sequencing was done on a sample of PBMCs. This TCR was recovered from a man aged 18 to 35 in good health and CMV-seronegative.

This CDR3 reads CASSIILAGVGPQHF. The CDR3 DNA sequence: TGTGCCAGTAGTATAATCCTGGCGGGAGTTGGGCCCCAGCATTTT. This chain joins TRBV19 and TRBJ1-5, with D hard to call. In germline, CDR1 is LNHDA, CDR2 SQIVND (reference sequence). The CDR3 is 15 amino acids. V shed 2 bases and J shed 9 bases, with 17 bases lying between them.